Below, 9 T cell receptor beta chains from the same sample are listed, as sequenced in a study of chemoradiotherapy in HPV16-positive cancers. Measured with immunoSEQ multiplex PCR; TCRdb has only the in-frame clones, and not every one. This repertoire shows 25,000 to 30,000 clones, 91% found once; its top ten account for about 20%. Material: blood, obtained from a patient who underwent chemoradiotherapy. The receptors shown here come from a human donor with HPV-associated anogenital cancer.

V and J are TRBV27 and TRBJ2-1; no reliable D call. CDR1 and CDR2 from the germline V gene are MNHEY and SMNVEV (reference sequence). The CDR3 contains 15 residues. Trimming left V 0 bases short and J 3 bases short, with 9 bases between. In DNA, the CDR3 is TGTGCCAGCAGTTTATCCGGCGGTGACTACAATGAGCAGTTCTTC. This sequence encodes CASSLSGGDYNEQFF.

Here the CDR3 DNA reads TGTGCCAGCAGCCGTGGGACAGCGACCCTTGGGGAGCAGTACTTC. Amino acid sequence: CASSRGTATLGEQYF. This chain joins TRBV11-2 and TRBJ2-7, with 7 bases lining up with TRBD1. J gave up 7 bases and V 5 bases, and 14 bases lay outside the gene matches. The germline gives CDR1 SGHAT, CDR2 FQNNGV. This CDR3 region has 15 residues.

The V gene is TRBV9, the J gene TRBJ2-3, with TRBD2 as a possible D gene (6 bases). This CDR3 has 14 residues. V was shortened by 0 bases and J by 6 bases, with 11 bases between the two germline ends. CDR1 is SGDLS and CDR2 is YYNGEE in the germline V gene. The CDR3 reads CASSVDGGYDTQYF. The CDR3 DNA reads TGTGCCAGCAGCGTAGATGGAGGGTACGATACGCAGTATTTT.

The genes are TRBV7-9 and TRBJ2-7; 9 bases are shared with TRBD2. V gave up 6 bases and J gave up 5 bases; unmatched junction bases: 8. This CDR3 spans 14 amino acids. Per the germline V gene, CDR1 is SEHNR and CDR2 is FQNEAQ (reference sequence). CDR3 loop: CASSYSGSGNEQYF. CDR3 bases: TGTGCCAGCAGTTATAGCGGGAGTGGGAACGAGCAGTACTTC.

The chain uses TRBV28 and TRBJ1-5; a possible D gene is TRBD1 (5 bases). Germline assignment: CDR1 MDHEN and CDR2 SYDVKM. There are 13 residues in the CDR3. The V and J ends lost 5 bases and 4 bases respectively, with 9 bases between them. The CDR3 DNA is TGTGCCAGCAGTCGGGACGGAAATCAGCCCCAGCATTTT. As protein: CASSRDGNQPQHF. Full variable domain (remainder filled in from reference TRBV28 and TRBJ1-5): DVKVTQSSRYLVKRTGEKVFLECVQDMDHENMFWYRQDPGLGLRLIYFSYDVKMKEKGDIPEGYSVSREKKERFSLILESASTNQTSMYLCASSRDGNQPQHFGDGTRLSIL.

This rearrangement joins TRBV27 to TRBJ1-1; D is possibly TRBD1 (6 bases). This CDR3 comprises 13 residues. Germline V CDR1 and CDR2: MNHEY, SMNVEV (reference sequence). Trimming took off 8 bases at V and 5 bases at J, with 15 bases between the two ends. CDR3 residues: CASRKWTVTEAFF. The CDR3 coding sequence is TGTGCCAGCCGAAAATGGACAGTGACTGAAGCTTTCTTT.

The CDR3: CASSPYKGGQDLQPQHF. CDR3 bases: TGTGCCAGCAGCCCCTATAAAGGGGGACAGGATCTTCAGCCCCAGCATTTT. The chain recombines TRBV4-2 with TRBJ1-5; 8 positions match TRBD1. Germline lookup yields CDR1 LGHNA and CDR2 YNFKEQ. The CDR3 covers 17 residues. V shed 4 bases, J shed 6 bases, and the junction held 14 bases outside the gene matches.

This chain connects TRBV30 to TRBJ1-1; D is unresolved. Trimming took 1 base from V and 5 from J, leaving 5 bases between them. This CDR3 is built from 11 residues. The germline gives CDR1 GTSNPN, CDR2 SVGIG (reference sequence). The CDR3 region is CAWSGRTEAFF. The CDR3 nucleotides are TGTGCCTGGAGTGGCCGTACTGAAGCTTTCTTT.

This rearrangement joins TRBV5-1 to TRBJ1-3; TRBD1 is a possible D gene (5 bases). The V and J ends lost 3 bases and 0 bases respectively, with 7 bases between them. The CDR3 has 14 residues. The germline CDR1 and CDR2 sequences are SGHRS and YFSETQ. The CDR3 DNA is TGCGCCAGCAGCTCGGGGACCTCTGGAAACACCATATATTTT. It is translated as CASSSGTSGNTIYF. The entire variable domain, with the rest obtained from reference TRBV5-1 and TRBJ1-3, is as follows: KAGVTQTPRYLIKTRGQQVTLSCSPISGHRSVSWYQQTPGQGLQFLFEYFSETQRNKGNFPGRFSGRQFSNSRSEMNVSTLELGDSALYLCASSSGTSGNTIYFGEGSWLTVV.